This T cell receptor (beta chain) stems from a study of shared clonotypes between healthy human individuals (dated by TCRdb to 2018 to 2020). Regarding the research as a whole: Three men and a couple of women, aged 18 to 49 years, made up the cohort. For each donor, CD4 naive and CD4 memory were each given three plates, CD8 naive was given two plates, and CD8 memory was given one plate. To estimate repertoire size and how much clonotypes are shared between individuals, the study performed deep sequencing of blood TCR repertoires from 4 to 6 healthy adults. To increase sequencing depth and limit assay-specific biases, different laboratories used diverse techniques to prepare libraries and sequence TCR repertoires. Between about 0.94 and 8.9 billion PBMCs per donor were obtained by leukapheresis.

General conclusions and limits of the study: About 5% of naive CD4, 3.5% of naive CD8, roughly 2.4% of memory CD4, and 0.4% of memory CD8 clonotypes were shared across several donors. Even with the large sequencing depth, rarefaction of the sorted-subset datasets indicated that sequencing was incomplete. Naive subsets generally had larger estimated clonotype richness than memory subsets. Because the study included a small number of donors, the genetic and exposure-history diversity represented was limited. Only blood was sampled, and tissue TCR repertoires likely differ from those in blood. Pairwise subsampling indicated that sequencing depth was expected to affect the degree of clonotype sharing among donors. Compared with non-shared clonotypes, the clonotypes found in all four sorted-subset donors had higher generation probabilities.

This clone has only one observation. Its antigen is still unknown. It has no much larger one-base neighbor in the sample; base qualities were not kept. V and J are trimmed by 8 bases and 6 bases, and the gene matches miss 10 bases of the junction. The germline V gene encodes CDR1 MGHDK and CDR2 SYGVNS. CDR3 length: 13 amino acids, cysteine to phenylalanine. Just the 39-base CDR3 DNA is kept, in frame starting at base 1. Using the deep immunoSEQ assay, TCR CDR3 regions were amplified from genomic DNA by multiplex PCR. Genomic DNA extracted from each cell subset was distributed evenly over all wells of several immunoSEQ 96-well plates, and each plate served as one replicate. Each replicate PCR for sorted subsets received around 210 ng genomic DNA, equal to roughly 30,000 T cell genomes. The purified libraries were quantified using a Qubit 3.0 fluorometer, sized with a Bioanalyzer 2100, and then quantified again using the KAPA Library Quantification kit. Every immunoSEQ 96-well plate was sequenced on a dedicated single-read 150-cycle Illumina NextSeq 550 flow cell. In the paper's pipeline: The immunoSEQ output contained only junctional sequences without quality scores, so filtering could not match that applied to full-length reads. To assign V/J genes and CDR3, sequences were annotated using PyIR, a Python wrapper for IgBLAST v1.9, with IMGT germline references. Reads were filtered out if the reads had weak V/J assignments (E-value above 1e-6), no CDR3, stop codons, out-of-frame junctions, or ambiguous translated residues. V3J clonotypes were defined as sequences sharing the same inferred V gene, J gene, and CDR3 amino acid sequence. The percentage overlap between two repertoires was calculated by dividing the number of shared unique clonotypes by the size of the smaller repertoire. Three approaches were used to assess repertoire richness: RTK rarefaction, the Chao1 estimator, and Recon v2.1 estimates of unobserved clonotypes. For all TCRbeta clonotypes obtained by the gDNA method from a few donors, generation probabilities were computed with OLGA. TCRdb took this table from immuneACCESS and kept in-frame rearrangements with V and J called. Such tables lack part of the clones; where checked against another copy, unresolved V genes explain under half of the gap, and the rest is unexplained. V, J and clone size were drawn from that table, and D and trimming were deduced from the DNA. In all, the sample holds approximately 2.3 million clones, and approximately 93% of those were seen once. Under 0.45% of the sample rests with the top ten.

The donors were healthy, HIV-negative adults who had no recently reported acute infections or vaccinations. Only Caucasian adults living in Nashville, Tennessee, USA were represented among the donors. CD4+ T cells were enriched by magnetic negative selection; naive cells were then positively selected on CD45RA, and the negative fraction formed the memory subset. Blood was collected by leukapheresis, and PBMCs were isolated by Ficoll-Histopaque density gradient centrifugation and then cryopreserved in liquid nitrogen vapor phase. Analytical flow cytometry was used to check the purity and quantity of every magnetically sorted T cell population. Each sorted fraction had its genomic DNA isolated and then quantified by UV absorbance on a Nanodrop 2000c.

The source of this sequence is a man between 18 and 35 years old in good health. Some clones in this sample may be carry-over from other donors' samples. The receptor chain draws on TRBV25-1 and TRBJ2-7; TRBD1 agrees with 7 junctional bases. The sample comprised naive CD4+ T cells from PBMCs. This specimen's cell subset or site label, per the study, means: CD45RA+ positively selected. The nucleotide sequence reads as follows: TGTGCCAGCGCCGAGGGGGCAATAACCGAGCAGTACTTC. Translated, this gives CASAEGAITEQYF.